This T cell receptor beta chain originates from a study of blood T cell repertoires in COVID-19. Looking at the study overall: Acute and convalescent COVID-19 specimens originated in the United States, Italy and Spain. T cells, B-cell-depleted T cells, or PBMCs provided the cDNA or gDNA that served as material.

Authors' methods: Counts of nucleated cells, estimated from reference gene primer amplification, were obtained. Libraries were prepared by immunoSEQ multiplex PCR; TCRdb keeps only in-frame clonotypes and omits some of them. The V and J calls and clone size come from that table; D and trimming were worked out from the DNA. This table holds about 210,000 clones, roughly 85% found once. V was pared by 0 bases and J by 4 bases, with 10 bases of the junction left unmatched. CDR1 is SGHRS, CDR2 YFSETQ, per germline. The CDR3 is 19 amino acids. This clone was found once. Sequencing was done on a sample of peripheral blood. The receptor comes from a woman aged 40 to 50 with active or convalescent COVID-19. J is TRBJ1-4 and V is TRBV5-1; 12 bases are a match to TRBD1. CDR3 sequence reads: CASSLAGDRGPVSNEKLFF. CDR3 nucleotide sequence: TGCGCCAGCAGCTTGGCCGGGGACAGGGGGCCAGTTAGTAATGAAAAACTGTTTTTT.